The 6 T cell receptor beta chains given below trace back to one sample, sequenced in a study of blood T cells in healthy people across ages. PCR was performed a second time for about 7 to 11 cycles using a sample-barcoded 5' primer and a J-beta primer mix. In TCRdb, the 5' RACE reads were re-called with MiXCR into one record per CDR3 protein. The sample yields 1.5 million to 2 million distinct CDR3 sequences, about 49% seen once. Input material: blood. The receptors derive from a woman aged 40-49 years in good health.

The chain uses TRBV12-3 or TRBV12-4 and TRBJ1-2; a possible D gene is TRBD1 (5 bases). Trimming pared 1 base from V and 7 bases from J, leaving 13 bases between. This CDR3 region has 14 residues. The CDR3 region is CASSLGGNSGGYTF. The CDR3 coding sequence is TGTGCCAGCAGTTTAGGGGGCAATTCTGGTGGCTACACCTTC.

CDR3 region: CASSQGQMATRWFF. CDR3 in DNA: TGTGCCAGCAGCCAGGGCCAGATGGCAACCCGATGGTTCTTC. This chain connects TRBV4-2 to TRBJ2-1; D is ambiguous. The germline V gene has CDR1 LGHNA and CDR2 YNFKEQ. The CDR3 loop spans 14 amino acids. Trimming took off 3 bases at V and 15 bases at J, with 21 bases between the two ends.

This clonotype was detected ten times or more. The CDR3 coding sequence is TGCAGCGTTGAAGATCCCTCTTTGCAGGGGTTTTTGGGCGAGCAGTACTTC. Protein sequence: CSVEDPSLQGFLGEQYF. This rearrangement joins TRBV29-1 to TRBJ2-7, with D possibly matching TRBD1 (6 bases). V lost 0 bases to trimming and J lost 6 bases, with 24 bases between them. CDR3 size: 17 residues. In germline, CDR1 is SQVTM, CDR2 ANQGSEA.

V gene TRBV28 combines with J gene TRBJ1-2, with 8 bases aligning to TRBD1. J was trimmed by 7 bases and V by 3 bases; bases with no gene match: 10. This CDR3 spans 15 amino acids. Germline CDR1 and CDR2: MDHEN and SYDVKM. The CDR3 sequence: CASSFSGAGGFGYTF. CDR3 DNA sequence: TGTGCCAGCAGTTTCTCTGGGGCAGGGGGCTTTGGCTACACCTTC.

In nucleotides, the CDR3 is TGTGCCAGCAGCTCAGGAGGCGGGAACGTCCTGACTTTC. It specifies CASSSGGGNVLTF. V usage is TRBV28 and J usage is TRBJ2-6; D possibly corresponds to TRBD2 (5 bases). CDR3 length equals 13 residues. Germline V CDR1 and CDR2: MDHEN, SYDVKM. The germline V and J ends were trimmed by 6 bases and 10 bases, with 13 bases remaining between them. Full variable domain (missing parts from reference TRBV28 and TRBJ2-6): DVKVTQSSRYLVKRTGEKVFLECVQDMDHENMFWYRQDPGLGLRLIYFSYDVKMKEKGDIPEGYSVSREKKERFSLILESASTNQTSMYLCASSSGGGNVLTFGAGSRLTVL.

The chain couples TRBV7-2 to TRBJ1-2; 9 bases map to TRBD1. Germline assignment: CDR1 SGHTA and CDR2 FQGNSA. The CDR3 spans 15 residues. Trimming took 5 bases from V and 7 from J; bases not matched to a gene: 11. The CDR3 protein is CASSKRTDRGGGYTF. CDR3 bases: TGTGCCAGCAGCAAGCGAACGGACAGGGGAGGTGGCTACACCTTC.